The TCR beta chain under discussion was sequenced for a study of beta chain features in type 1 diabetes. The whole isolated RNA underwent reverse transcription, so sequencing captured expressed TCRB transcripts. TCRdb's table, derived via immunoSEQ multiplex PCR, lists solely in-frame clones and lacks some. The sample consists of hundreds of thousands of clones, over 12% of them appearing once. Study outcomes and limitations: It was possible that PCR favored shorter templates, equally so in patients and controls. The study found moderately but significantly shorter TCRB CDR3s in all four CD4+ subsets of Type 1 diabetes patients. Overrepresentation of cells with high TCR expression could result from cDNA sequencing.

Worth noting for this clone: Its antigen is undetermined.

The CDR3 runs to 14 residues. Trimming took off 0 bases at V and 5 bases at J, with 10 bases between the two ends. Germline values: CDR1 KGHSH, CDR2 LQKENI. Sorting of CD4+ naive, central memory, regulatory and stem cell-like memory cells was performed via CD45RO/CCR7/CD25/CD127/CD95/CD27. The sequenced sample was naive CD4+ T cells from blood. The J gene is TRBJ1-1, the V gene TRBV18; possible D gene TRBD1, 6 bases. This clonotype was sampled from a man between 18 and 29 years old with type 1 diabetes. CDR3 sequence: CASSPPIGGTEAFF. The CDR3 DNA follows: TGTGCCAGCTCACCACCGATAGGGGGGACTGAAGCTTTCTTT.